The rows below give T cell receptor beta chains drawn from one sample of a study of T-cell memory formation after mild COVID-19. TCRdb re-called the 5' RACE reads with MiXCR, one entry per CDR3 protein. The sample includes about 210,000 distinct CDR3 sequences, 27% of them seen just once. The material sequenced was PBMCs or a T cell subset sorted from them (not recorded which). The source of these receptors is an adult woman who had mild COVID-19 (a few samples of this study predate the infection). Cell type and time point are not known. Each CDR3 is given without its conserved first and last residue. Each record gives: J gene, V gene, CDR3 protein.

j_call: TRBJ2-7
v_call: TRBV3-1
cdr3_aa: ASSQALDLASYEQY

j_call: TRBJ2-2
v_call: TRBV11-3
cdr3_aa: ASSLEGLGQENTGELF

j_call: TRBJ2-7
v_call: TRBV4-2
cdr3_aa: ASSQLLWDPYEQY

j_call: TRBJ2-2
v_call: TRBV24-1
cdr3_aa: ATSDLSRGELF

j_call: TRBJ2-3
v_call: TRBV9
cdr3_aa: ASSVVPGRGSTDTQY

j_call: TRBJ1-2
v_call: TRBV10-3
cdr3_aa: AISGRDHGYT

j_call: TRBJ2-5
v_call: TRBV5-1
cdr3_aa: ASSAGTQETQY

j_call: TRBJ1-5
v_call: TRBV12-3/TRBV12-4
cdr3_aa: ASSLGSPTGSQPQH

j_call: TRBJ2-2
v_call: TRBV6-2/TRBV6-3
cdr3_aa: ASSLGTRRANTGELF

j_call: TRBJ2-3
v_call: TRBV7-6
cdr3_aa: ASSSPGDNTDTQY

j_call: TRBJ2-6
v_call: TRBV5-6
cdr3_aa: ASSLLGGSTGANVLT